This is a list of T cell receptor beta chains from one sample in a study of memory CD4+ T cells and cytomegalovirus serostatus. Data came from immunoSEQ multiplex PCR; TCRdb stores just in-frame clones and leaves some out. Found here are about 58,000 clones, approximately 81% of them singletons; the top ten hold 0.5%. Material for sequencing was memory CD4+ T cells from blood. The receptor source for this set is an adult in good health and CMV-seronegative. Some clones in this sample may be carry-over from other donors' samples. CDR3s include the opening cysteine and the closing phenylalanine or tryptophan.

j_gene | v_gene | CDR3aa
TRBJ2-3 | TRBV7-7 | CASSLGLAGGTDTQYF
TRBJ2-7 | TRBV10-3 | CAISWGVGYEQYF
TRBJ2-2 | TRBV11-1 | CASSLLRLAGDGTGELFF
TRBJ2-1 | TRBV5-1 | CASSLAGLASSYNEQFF
TRBJ1-6 | TRBV11-1 | CASRTGNHKASPLHF
TRBJ2-5 | TRBV6-1 | CASRSGQTYQETQYF
TRBJ2-1 | TRBV5-1 | CASSLGASGGYNEQFF
TRBJ2-7 | TRBV10-3 | CAISESQGGREQYF
TRBJ2-7 | TRBV4-1 | CASSQPTGRGPYEQYF
TRBJ2-3 | TRBV5-4 | CASRTGLAATDTQYF
TRBJ1-2 | TRBV30 | CAWSVGEGYTF
TRBJ1-2 | TRBV10-1 | CASSEYKGNYGYTF
TRBJ1-2 | TRBV5-4 | CASSLAGSYGYTF
TRBJ2-1 | TRBV20-1 | CSAMFNEQFF
TRBJ1-5 | TRBV7-2 | CASSPGTGGIQPQHF
TRBJ1-1 | TRBV5-8 | CASSLAQVNTEAFF
TRBJ1-1 | TRBV9 | CASSAQGASGTEAFF
TRBJ2-3 | TRBV7-2 | CASSTGTDTQYF
TRBJ2-2 | TRBV7-3 | CASSFLGPQGELFF
TRBJ2-3 | TRBV7-7 | CASSLGSASGSTDTQYF
TRBJ2-3 | TRBV5-1 | CASSLGQGASDTQYF
TRBJ2-6 | TRBV18 | CASLTGSGANVLTF
TRBJ2-2 | TRBV5-1 | CASSGSTSDTGELFF
TRBJ1-2 | TRBV29-1 | CSVEAGQGRYGYTF
TRBJ1-2 | TRBV28 | CASRSTGGYYGYTF
TRBJ2-7 | TRBV2 | CASSRDRVEEQYF
TRBJ2-7 | TRBV19 | CASSIHKELGEQYF
TRBJ2-3 | TRBV28 | CAIIQARTDTQYF
TRBJ2-7 | TRBV12-5 | CASGLVSSQGGYEQYF
TRBJ2-1 | TRBV6-5 | CASSRTSGKYNEQFF
TRBJ2-2 | TRBV27 | CASKGQGLTGELFF
TRBJ1-1 | TRBV2 | CASRVRAANTEAFF
TRBJ1-6 | TRBV7-9 | CASSPPGGQISPLHF
TRBJ2-1 | TRBV6-4 | CASSHQGTSGSVEQFF
TRBJ2-5 | TRBV6-5 | CASSYTSTGWETQYF
TRBJ2-1 | TRBV4-2 | CASSQGGEQFF
TRBJ1-1 | TRBV29-1 | CSVVPFGRTEAFF
TRBJ2-1 | TRBV27 | CASSLARRENEQFF
TRBJ2-5 | TRBV5-4 | CASSPTTAGGETQYF